These T cell receptor beta chains were read from a single sample in a study. TCRdb recomputed calls from the RT-PCR reads with MiXCR, one row per CDR3 protein. The table includes more than 600,000 distinct CDR3 sequences, 14% detected once. The sequenced material came from memory CD4+ T cells from blood. The receptors here all came from a female donor in good health, serving as a healthy control. The CDR3 runs from the conserved cysteine through the conserved F or W. The D gene is left open where the match is weak. Rows give clone size only sometimes, using once, few, many, or a class for an expanded clone.

d_gene | j_gene | v_gene | abundance | CDR3nt | CDR3aa
NA | TRBJ2-4 | TRBV7-2 | many | TGTGCCAGCAGCTTATTCGGCAGTTCGGAAAACATTCAGTACTTC | CASSLFGSSENIQYF
TRBD1 | TRBJ1-3 | TRBV5-1 | NA | TGCGCCAGCAGCGCCACAGGGGCCCCCTCTGGAAACACCATATATTTT | CASSATGAPSGNTIYF
NA | TRBJ1-4 | TRBV9 | few | TGTGCCAGCAGCGTAGGTATAGGTGGAGGGCTCAATGAAAAACTGTTTTTT | CASSVGIGGGLNEKLFF
NA | TRBJ2-7 | TRBV9 | once | TGTGCCAGCAGCGTAGGTATCCTTTCCGGACAGCTCCCCTACGAGCAGTACTTC | CASSVGILSGQLPYEQYF
NA | TRBJ2-2 | TRBV18 | few | TGTGCCAGCTCCCATGTGGACGGGGAGCTGTTTTTT | CASSHVDGELFF
NA | TRBJ2-3 | TRBV20-1 | many | TGCAGTGCCCGGTCGCCGGGCCTGGCGGATACGCAGTATTTT | CSARSPGLADTQYF
TRBD2 | TRBJ2-2 | TRBV5-1 | NA | TGCGCCAGCAGCTCACGGGAGGGAGCGAACACCGGGGAGCTGTTTTTT | CASSSREGANTGELFF
NA | TRBJ2-1 | TRBV24-1 | NA | TGTGCCACCAGTTTGGACTCCTACAATGAGCAGTTCTTC | CATSLDSYNEQFF
NA | TRBJ2-2 | TRBV14 | NA | NA | CASSPFGAGELFF
NA | TRBJ1-2 | TRBV29-1 | many | TGCAGCGTTGAAGGTCGGGATCGGTATGGCTACACCTTC | CSVEGRDRYGYTF
TRBD1 | TRBJ1-4 | TRBV5-6 | NA | TGTGCCAGCAGCTTGAGGACAGGGAGTGAAAAACTGTTTTTT | CASSLRTGSEKLFF
NA | TRBJ2-2 | TRBV20-1 | few | TGCAGTGCGAAGACTATTACCGGGGAGCTGTTTTTT | CSAKTITGELFF
NA | TRBJ2-3 | TRBV9 | many | TGTGCCAGCAGCGGAGGCCCCCTACGCACAGATACGCAGTATTTT | CASSGGPLRTDTQYF
TRBD1 | TRBJ2-7 | TRBV7-2 | few | TGTGCCAGCAGATATCGGACAGGGGAAACCTACGAGCAGTACTTC | CASRYRTGETYEQYF
TRBD1 | TRBJ1-1 | TRBV9 | few | TGTGCCAGCAGCCCTTCGGTGAGAGGGGGCGCGGGAGCTTTCTTT | CASSPSVRGGAGAFF
TRBD1 | TRBJ1-1 | TRBV6-5 | many | TGTGCCAGCAGTAAGGGGGCGGCTGAAGCTTTCTTT | CASSKGAAEAFF
NA | TRBJ1-1 | TRBV20-1 | many | TGCAGTGCTTACACAGGGTTTGAAGCTTTCTTT | CSAYTGFEAFF
NA | TRBJ2-7 | TRBV10-3 | many | TGTGCCATCAGTGAGCCAGGGGCTACCTCCTACGAGCAGTACTTC | CAISEPGATSYEQYF
NA | TRBJ2-3 | TRBV7-2 | few | TGTGCCAGCAGCTTATCTTGGGGGACACTGACCACAGATACGCAGTATTTT | CASSLSWGTLTTDTQYF
NA | TRBJ2-5 | TRBV14 | few | TGTGCCAGCAGCGACGGAGCGTCTGCCCAGTACTTC | CASSDGASAQYF
TRBD2 | TRBJ2-1 | TRBV10-3 | few | TGTGCCATCAGTGGGTCTGGACTAGCCCGGGAGCAGTTCTTC | CAISGSGLAREQFF
NA | TRBJ2-5 | TRBV20-1 | few | TGCAGTGCTAGGGACCCGGGACCGCGCGCGGAGACCCAGTACTTC | CSARDPGPRAETQYF
TRBD1 | TRBJ1-2 | TRBV7-9 | few | TGTGCCAGCAGCAACACACAGGGGGCAACTAACTATGGCTACACCTTC | CASSNTQGATNYGYTF
TRBD2 | TRBJ2-4 | TRBV6-2/TRBV6-3 | few | TGTGCCAGCAGTTCGCCGGGACTAGGGGGGCACTTC | CASSSPGLGGHF
NA | TRBJ1-5 | TRBV7-2 | few | TGTGCCAGCAGCTGGGGCCGGTTAAATCAGCCCCAGCATTTT | CASSWGRLNQPQHF
TRBD2 | TRBJ2-1 | TRBV10-3 | many | TGTGCCATCAGTGAGGACCCTAGCGGGCAGTACAATGAGCAGTTCTTC | CAISEDPSGQYNEQFF
NA | TRBJ1-1 | TRBV6-1 | NA | TGTGCCAGCCGCCAGGACGGGCGAACTGAAGCTTTCTTT | CASRQDGRTEAFF
NA | TRBJ2-5 | TRBV12-3/TRBV12-4 | many | TGTGCCAGCAGTTTGAGCGGTGGGGAGACCCAGTACTTC | CASSLSGGETQYF
NA | TRBJ1-5 | TRBV7-8 | NA | TGTGCCAGCAGCTTGGGGAACCAACTTCAGCCCCAGCATTTT | CASSLGNQLQPQHF
TRBD1 | TRBJ1-1 | TRBV29-1 | many | TGCAGCGCGCGGGACAGGGCCGACACTGAAGCTTTCTTT | CSARDRADTEAFF
NA | TRBJ1-6 | TRBV20-1 | few | TGCAGTGCTGACGGGACGGATAATTCACCCCTCCACTTT | CSADGTDNSPLHF
TRBD1 | TRBJ1-5 | TRBV20-1 | many | TGCAGTGCTAGAGATACTCGTAGGACAGGACGTCTTCAGCCCCAGCATTTT | CSARDTRRTGRLQPQHF
TRBD2 | TRBJ2-5 | TRBV3-1 | many | TGTGCCAGCAGCCATACGACTAGCGGTTCCTCTGAGACCCAGTACTTC | CASSHTTSGSSETQYF
NA | TRBJ2-2 | TRBV7-3 | many | TGTGCCAGCAGCTTATCACACACCGGGGAGCTGTTTTTT | CASSLSHTGELFF
NA | TRBJ2-1 | TRBV7-2 | few | TGTGCCAGCAGCCCGAGAGCAAATAGCGGAGGGAACAATGAGCAGTTCTTC | CASSPRANSGGNNEQFF
TRBD2 | TRBJ2-5 | TRBV20-1 | NA | TGCAGTGCTAGAGTCGGCGGGGGGTACCAAGAGACCCAGTACTTC | CSARVGGGYQETQYF
NA | TRBJ2-2 | TRBV19 | NA | TGTGCCAGTAGTGGGGCAGGGAACACCGGGGAGCTGTTTTTT | CASSGAGNTGELFF
NA | TRBJ2-2 | TRBV20-1 | few | TGCAGTGCTTCAACACGGATCACCACCGGGGAGCTGTTTTTT | CSASTRITTGELFF
NA | TRBJ2-5 | TRBV6-2/TRBV6-3 | NA | TGTGCCAGTCTTGCCCTAGCAGGGGAGACCCAGTACTTC | CASLALAGETQYF
NA | TRBJ2-1 | TRBV5-5 | NA | TGTGCCAGCAACCTTGGGGGCAGGAATGAGCAGTTCTTC | CASNLGGRNEQFF
TRBD1 | TRBJ1-5 | TRBV20-1 | NA | TGCAGTGCTAGAATGGACAGGGAGGATCAGCCCCAGCATTTT | CSARMDREDQPQHF